Each of the 26 T cell receptor beta chains below was sequenced from the same sample in a study of blood T cell repertoires in COVID-19 (dated by TCRdb to about 2020). Library preparation was by the immunoSEQ multiplex PCR assay. Held by TCRdb, this immuneACCESS table contains in-frame sequences only and omits some clones. Under half of the omission traces to an unresolved V gene where checked; the cause of the rest is unknown. The sample has a few hundred thousand clones on record, approximately 82% of them singletons. The top ten clonotypes cover 1.4% of the sample. The sample comprised peripheral blood. Receptors were obtained from a woman in her 40s who had recovered from COVID-19.

The chain links TRBV10-1 to TRBJ2-1, with 12 bases lining up with TRBD2. Germline lookup yields CDR1 WNHNN and CDR2 SYGVQD (reference sequence). V gave up 4 bases and J gave up 9 bases; unmatched junction bases: 4. The CDR3 consists of 14 residues. The CDR3 DNA is TGCGCCAGCAGTGTTCTAGCGGGGGGGGGTGAGCAGTTCTTC. Protein product: CASSVLAGGGEQFF.

The chain is built from TRBV7-9 and TRBJ2-1; TRBD2 is a possible D gene (6 bases). The germline V gene has CDR1 SEHNR and CDR2 FQNEAQ (reference sequence). The V end lost 5 bases, the J end lost 9 bases, and 14 bases lay between the germline ends. This CDR3 has 13 residues. The CDR3 bases are TGTGCCAGCAGCCCCCAGGAGGGAAGTGAGCAGTTCTTC. As protein: CASSPQEGSEQFF.

This CDR3 is CASSTDSRNYGYTF. Written as DNA, the CDR3 is TGTGCCAGCTCAACGGACAGCCGTAACTATGGCTACACCTTC. The rearrangement uses TRBV18 and TRBJ1-2; D is possibly TRBD1 (6 bases). The V end lost 5 bases, the J end lost 1 base, and 11 bases lay between the germline ends. CDR3 size: 14 residues. Germline assignment: CDR1 KGHSH and CDR2 LQKENI.

The chain employs TRBV19 and TRBJ2-1, with 7 bases lining up with TRBD1. The ends lost 4 bases at V and 7 bases at J; junction bases unmatched: 13. This CDR3 is built from 16 residues. Germline lookup yields CDR1 LNHDA and CDR2 SQIVND (reference sequence). CDR3 sequence: CASSKRQGGFRNEQFF. The CDR3 DNA follows: TGTGCCAGTAGTAAACGACAGGGCGGATTTAGAAATGAGCAGTTCTTC.

The V call is TRBV19, the J call TRBJ2-1; 8 bases are a match to TRBD2. The ends lost 6 bases at V and 7 bases at J; junction bases unmatched: 11. Germline CDR1 LNHDA, CDR2 SQIVND (reference sequence). The CDR3 has 15 residues. The DNA for the CDR3 is TGTGCCAGTAGACTATCGGGAGGGGCGTGGAATGAGCAGTTCTTC. It encodes CASRLSGGAWNEQFF. Complete variable domain (other parts from reference TRBV19 and TRBJ2-1): DGGITQSPKYLFRKEGQNVTLSCEQNLNHDAMYWYRQDPGQGLRLIYYSQIVNDFQKGDIAEGYSVSREKKESFPLTVTSAQKNPTAFYLCASRLSGGAWNEQFFGPGTRLTVL.

V usage is TRBV7-9 and J usage is TRBJ2-5, with TRBD1 matching 7 bases. Germline assignment: CDR1 SEHNR and CDR2 FQNEAQ (reference sequence). V was pared by 7 bases and J by 2 bases, with 10 bases of the junction left unmatched. This CDR3 is 15 amino acids long. The CDR3 DNA sequence: TGTGCCAGCAACAAAGGGACAGTCAATCAAGAGACCCAGTACTTC. This sequence encodes CASNKGTVNQETQYF.

The count of this clone is one. V usage is TRBV7-9 and J usage is TRBJ1-2; TRBD1 matches 7 bases. This CDR3 spans 13 amino acids. V was pared by 5 bases and J by 6 bases, with 6 bases of the junction left unmatched. The germline CDR1 and CDR2 sequences are SEHNR and FQNEAQ (reference sequence). CDR3 nucleotides: TGTGCCAGCAGCCAGGGGACAGTCCATGGCTACACCTTC. The encoded protein is CASSQGTVHGYTF.

The gene calls are TRBV4-3 and TRBJ2-5, with D perhaps matching TRBD2 (7 bases). This CDR3 contains 16 residues. Trimming shortened V by 0 bases and J by 3 bases, and 14 bases separated the two germline ends. The germline CDR1 and CDR2 sequences are LGHNA and YSLEER. CDR3 amino acids: CASSQDHRGAKETQYF. The DNA of the CDR3 is TGCGCCAGCAGCCAAGATCATCGGGGGGCGAAAGAGACCCAGTACTTC.

J is TRBJ2-3 and V is TRBV6-2 or TRBV6-3, with 7 bases that match TRBD1. The germline V gene has CDR1 MNHEY and CDR2 SVGEGT. The CDR3 has 12 amino acids. V lost 6 bases and J lost 6; bases outside the gene matches: 3. CDR3 nucleotide sequence: TGTGCCAGCAGCAAGGGGGCGGATACGCAGTATTTT. Translation gives CASSKGADTQYF.

This clone was counted between two and nine times. This chain joins TRBV20-1 and TRBJ2-1; D uncertain. The V and J ends lost 3 bases and 0 bases respectively, with 9 bases between them. CDR1 and CDR2 from the germline V gene are DFQATT and SNEGSKA (reference sequence). The CDR3 loop spans 14 amino acids. CDR3 sequence (DNA): TGCAGTGCTAGTAACGGGTACTCCTACAATGAGCAGTTCTTC. It is translated as CSASNGYSYNEQFF.

There are a few counts of this clone. This chain connects TRBV30 to TRBJ1-3; 8 bases are shared with TRBD1. This CDR3 is 15 amino acids long. V dropped 8 bases and J dropped 4; count of bases not matched to a gene: 13. From germline, CDR1 is GTSNPN and CDR2 SVGIG (reference sequence). The CDR3 region is CAGGTGRLAGNTIYF. Written as DNA, the CDR3 is TGTGCCGGGGGGACAGGCAGATTGGCCGGAAACACCATATATTTT.

As for this clone: The identical CDR3 is also encoded by other nucleotide sequences in the sample. The chain combines TRBV15 with TRBJ1-2, with 9 bases lining up with TRBD1. The CDR3 covers 15 residues. Germline V gene lookup returns CDR1 LNHNV and CDR2 YYDKDF (reference sequence). V lost 0 bases, J lost 5 bases, and 4 bases stayed unmatched. The CDR3 sequence is CATSRETGGVYGYTF. CDR3 bases: TGTGCCACCAGCAGAGAAACAGGGGGCGTTTATGGCTACACCTTC. The entire variable domain, with the rest obtained from reference TRBV15 and TRBJ1-2, is as follows: DAMVIQNPRYQVTQFGKPVTLSCSQTLNHNVMYWYQQKSSQAPKLLFHYYDKDFNNEADTPDNFQSRRPNTSFCFLDIRSPGLGDTAMYLCATSRETGGVYGYTFGSGTRLTVV.

V and J are TRBV5-6 and TRBJ2-7, with 7 bases lining up with TRBD1. This CDR3 is built from 12 residues. V lost 4 bases and J lost 6; bases outside the gene matches: 4. Germline V gene data show CDR1 as SGHDT and CDR2 as YYEEEE. The chain's CDR3 is CASSHGQAEQYF. CDR3 bases: TGTGCCAGCAGCCATGGACAGGCCGAGCAGTACTTC.

The genes are TRBV2 and TRBJ2-3; perhaps TRBD2 as D (6 bases). The CDR3 contains 14 residues. V lost 6 bases, J lost 2 bases, and 12 bases lay in between. CDR1 and CDR2 from the germline V gene are SNHLY and FYNNEI. The CDR3 region has the DNA TGTGCCAGCAGGCGGGGAGTATACACAGATACGCAGTATTTT. Translation gives CASRRGVYTDTQYF.

The chain employs TRBV15 and TRBJ2-5, with 9 bases aligning to TRBD1. CDR1 LNHNV and CDR2 YYDKDF come from the germline V gene (reference sequence). The CDR3 runs to 16 residues. V was pared by 3 bases and J by 5 bases, with 10 bases of the junction left unmatched. The CDR3 nucleotides are TGTGCCACCAGCAGTATCGACAGGGGGAACAGGGAGACCCAGTACTTC. It specifies CATSSIDRGNRETQYF. Variable domain in full (rest from reference TRBV15 and TRBJ2-5): DAMVIQNPRYQVTQFGKPVTLSCSQTLNHNVMYWYQQKSSQAPKLLFHYYDKDFNNEADTPDNFQSRRPNTSFCFLDIRSPGLGDTAMYLCATSSIDRGNRETQYFGPGTRLLVL.

The CDR3 sequence: CASSEGTDYEQYF. The CDR3 region has the DNA TGCGCCAGCAGCGAAGGGACAGACTACGAGCAGTACTTC. The chain carries TRBV5-1 and TRBJ2-7, with 7 bases lining up with TRBD1. After removal of 4 bases from V and 3 bases from J, the junction contained 4 bases not matched to a gene. Germline V CDR1 and CDR2: SGHRS, YFSETQ. The CDR3 contains 13 residues.

This clone occurred a few times. The V and J genes are TRBV20-1 and TRBJ1-2, with D perhaps matching TRBD1 (6 bases). The V end was cut by 5 bases, the J end by 2 bases, with 6 bases between. There are 11 residues in the CDR3. Germline CDR1 is DFQATT and CDR2 is SNEGSKA (reference sequence). CDR3 region: CSAGQNYGYTF. For the CDR3, the DNA is TGCAGTGCTGGACAGAACTATGGCTACACCTTC.

Turning to this clone: One junction end does not reproduce the germline sequence, and a read error may be involved. The V and J genes are TRBV19 and TRBJ1-2, with a possible D match to TRBD1 (5 bases). The germline CDR1 and CDR2 sequences are LNHDA and SQIVND (reference sequence). The CDR3 is 12 residues long. The CDR3 protein is CASSPESRVMSF. CDR3 DNA: TGTGCCAGTAGTCCAGAAAGCAGGGTCATGAGCTTC.

The V and J genes are TRBV3-1 (or the pseudogene TRBV3-2) and TRBJ1-2; D remains ambiguous. The CDR3 is 13 amino acids. Germline V gene lookup returns CDR1 LGHDT and CDR2 YNNKEL (reference sequence). V lost 0 bases, J lost 5 bases, and 7 bases lay in between. The CDR3 loop is CASSQDGGYGYTF. The CDR3 DNA reads as TGTGCCAGCAGCCAAGATGGAGGGTATGGCTACACCTTC.

J is TRBJ2-3 and V is TRBV18; TRBD2 agrees at 9 bases. CDR1 and CDR2 (germline): KGHSH, LQKENI. Trimming took 2 bases from V and 6 from J; bases not matched to a gene: 15. The length of the CDR3 is 18 residues. The chain's CDR3 is CASSPAGRGGGAVDTQYF. The CDR3 region has the DNA TGTGCCAGCTCACCAGCAGGACGTGGCGGGGGGGCGGTGGATACGCAGTATTTT.

The chain employs TRBV27 and TRBJ2-7; D might be TRBD1 (6 bases). The CDR3 consists of 16 residues. Deletions cut 0 bases from V and 1 base from J, with 13 bases between. Germline V CDR1 and CDR2: MNHEY, SMNVEV (reference sequence). CDR3: CASSLSGRGFSYEQYF. CDR3 bases: TGTGCCAGCAGTTTATCGGGCAGGGGATTTTCCTACGAGCAGTACTTC.

The chain has TRBV18 and TRBJ1-5, with no clear D. Germline V gives CDR1 KGHSH, CDR2 LQKENI. Trimming took off 2 bases at V and 6 bases at J, with 14 bases between the two ends. This CDR3 comprises 15 residues. In DNA, the CDR3 is TGTGCCAGCTCACCAGCCCAGCAGTCAGGTCAGCCCCAGCATTTT. Translated, it gives CASSPAQQSGQPQHF.

The rearrangement joins TRBV4-1 to TRBJ2-7; 12 bases align to TRBD2. The CDR3 spans 19 residues. Germline CDR1 reads MGHRA; CDR2 reads YSYEKL. V shed 3 bases and J 1 base; nucleotides not matched to a gene: 13. CDR3 DNA sequence: TGCGCCAGCAGCCAGCTGGGGGCTAGCGGGGGGGCGATATCCTACGAGCAGTACTTC. Its translation is CASSQLGASGGAISYEQYF.

The J gene is TRBJ1-2, the V gene TRBV5-4; 8 bases agree with TRBD1. Germline V gene lookup returns CDR1 SGHNT and CDR2 YYREEE (reference sequence). V lost 5 bases to trimming and J lost 5 bases; unmatched junction nucleotides: 5. The length of the CDR3 is 13 residues. This CDR3 is CASRPGTGYGYTF. The CDR3 DNA is TGTGCCAGCAGACCTGGGACAGGATATGGCTACACCTTC.

The rearrangement joins TRBV5-4 to TRBJ2-1; 13 bases are a match to TRBD2. Germline CDR1 and CDR2: SGHNT and YYREEE (reference sequence). Trimming took 4 bases from V and 4 from J; bases not matched to a gene: 5. The CDR3 is 16 residues long. The CDR3 coding sequence is TGTGCCAGCAGCCCTACTAGCGGGGGGGATTACAATGAGCAGTTCTTC. This translates into CASSPTSGGDYNEQFF. The full variable domain, in which reference TRBV5-4 and TRBJ2-1 provide the parts outside the CDR3, is ETGVTQSPTHLIKTRGQQVTLRCSSQSGHNTVSWYQQALGQGPQFIFQYYREEENGRGNFPPRFSGLQFPNYSSELNVNALELDDSALYLCASSPTSGGDYNEQFFGPGTRLTVL.

The chain couples TRBV6-2 or TRBV6-3 to TRBJ1-1; 7 nucleotides match TRBD1. Unmatched junction bases numbered 6, after V lost 4 bases and J lost 7 bases. This CDR3 contains 13 residues. Germline V lookup: CDR1 MNHEY, CDR2 SVGEGT. CDR3 loop: CASSFGQVLEAFF. The CDR3, as DNA: TGTGCCAGCAGTTTTGGACAGGTTCTTGAAGCTTTCTTT.